The T cell receptor (beta chain) described here comes from a study of CD8 T cells in Susac syndrome. Isolation of CD8+ and CD4+ T cells was performed negatively, whereas enrichment of TEMRA cells was done by FACS. Reverse transcription used about 0.45 to 1 ug RNA and random hexamers. Multiplex PCR with immunoSEQ amplified the TCR beta CDR3 across 54 Vbeta and 13 Jbeta. TCRdb ran MiXCR on the immunoSEQ multiplex PCR reads and lists one entry per CDR3 protein. The sample contains approximately 180,000 distinct CDR3 sequences, roughly 95% of which appear only once. The CDR3 is 13 amino acids. The sample taken for sequencing was CD4+ T cells from PBMCs. The TCR comes from a human donor with multiple sclerosis. The V and J genes are TRBV21-1 and TRBJ1-6. TRBV21-1 is a recognized pseudogene. The CDR3 nucleotides read TGTGCCAGCAGCAAAAAAGGGAATTCACCCCTCCACTTT. It specifies CASSKKGNSPLHF.